A single sample gave rise to the 27 T cell receptor beta chains below, sequenced in a study of beta chain features in type 1 diabetes (dated by TCRdb to the late 2010s). The library was produced with the immunoSEQ multiplex PCR assay. All of the isolated RNA was reverse transcribed with the High Capacity cDNA Reverse Transcription Kit, so expressed TCRB transcripts were sequenced. The source is immuneACCESS, and TCRdb retained only in-frame sequences with V and J called. Part of the clones is not carried over; for the studies checked, unresolved V genes explain less than half of this, and the remainder is unexplained. The sample contains some 150,000 clones, around 50% of them found a single time. The top ten clones comprise under 0.45% of the sample. Sequenced input: Tregs from blood. The cell subset or site label for this specimen denotes: regulatory CD4+ T cells. The receptors stem from a man younger than 30 in good health.

The V gene is TRBV25-1, the J gene TRBJ1-3; unclear D gene. The germline V gene has CDR1 MGHDK and CDR2 SYGVNS. Trimming stripped 2 bases from V and 0 bases from J, with 5 bases between. There are 14 residues in the CDR3. The DNA for the CDR3 is TGTGCCAGCAGTGAAGCAGGCTCTGGAAACACCATATATTTT. This encodes CASSEAGSGNTIYF.

The rearrangement uses TRBV18 and TRBJ2-3; 9 bases map to TRBD1. The CDR3 covers 15 residues. Unmatched junction bases numbered 5, after V lost 2 bases and J lost 5 bases. The germline V gene has CDR1 KGHSH and CDR2 LQKENI. In DNA form, the CDR3 reads TGTGCCAGCTCACCAACAGGGGGCGCGGGAGATACGCAGTATTTT. Translation gives CASSPTGGAGDTQYF.

This clone has more than one count but fewer than ten. This rearrangement joins TRBV10-3 to TRBJ1-1; 8 bases align to TRBD1. The junction had 3 bases not matched to a gene; V was cut back by 6 bases and J by 3 bases. Germline V gene sequence: CDR1 ENHRY, CDR2 SYGVKD. The CDR3 consists of 13 residues. As DNA, the CDR3 is TGTGCCATCAGAGGACAGGGAGACACTGAAGCTTTCTTT. This encodes CAIRGQGDTEAFF.

The genes are TRBV7-9 and TRBJ2-7; D is uncertain. The CDR3 is 16 residues long. CDR1 is SEHNR, CDR2 FQNEAQ, per germline (reference sequence). Trimming removed 1 base from V and 5 bases from J, with 18 bases in between. The CDR3 nucleotides read TGTGCCAGCAGCTTAGGTTCGGCAGGCCCAGCCGACGAGCAGTACTTC. It is translated as CASSLGSAGPADEQYF.

The chain carries TRBV4-1 and TRBJ2-2, with D maybe TRBD1 (6 bases). Germline loops: CDR1 MGHRA, CDR2 YSYEKL. The V end lost 4 bases, the J end lost 6 bases, and 15 bases lay between the germline ends. The CDR3 is made up of 15 amino acids. The CDR3 DNA reads as TGCGCCAGCAGCCCGAGTAAAGGGGGAGCCGGGGAGCTGTTTTTT. It codes for CASSPSKGGAGELFF.

The chain is built from TRBV28 and TRBJ1-2, with a tentative D call TRBD1 (5 bases). Germline CDR1 is MDHEN and CDR2 is SYDVKM. With 3 bases removed from V and 4 bases from J, the gap between germline ends came to 9 bases. The CDR3 has 13 residues. CDR3 coding DNA: TGTGCCAGCAGTTTGTTAGGGGCCTATGGCTACACCTTC. Its protein product is CASSLLGAYGYTF.

The chain combines TRBV29-1 with TRBJ2-7; a possible D gene is TRBD2 (5 bases). CDR1 and CDR2 (germline): SQVTM, ANQGSEA. Trimming pared 4 bases from V and 3 bases from J, leaving 13 bases between. The CDR3 has 13 residues. The CDR3 DNA is TGCAGCGTTGTCGCTAGCCCCAACTACGAGCAGTACTTC. It translates to CSVVASPNYEQYF.

The V gene is TRBV6-5, the J gene TRBJ1-2; D perhaps matches TRBD1 (6 bases). The CDR3 runs 14 residues. The V end was cut by 6 bases, the J end by 6 bases, with 17 bases between. CDR1 MNHEY and CDR2 SVGAGI come from the germline V gene. The CDR3 spells CASSPQGIVHGYTF. The CDR3 nucleotides read TGTGCCAGCAGCCCACAGGGAATAGTCCATGGCTACACCTTC.

The chain has TRBV19 and TRBJ2-1; D might be TRBD2 (5 bases). The CDR3 length is 14 residues. Germline CDR1 LNHDA, CDR2 SQIVND (reference sequence). Deletions cut 3 bases from V and 5 bases from J, with 11 bases between. This CDR3 reads CASSMLAFDNEQFF. In DNA, the CDR3 is TGTGCCAGTAGTATGTTAGCGTTCGACAATGAGCAGTTCTTC. The full variable domain, its missing parts supplied by reference TRBV19 and TRBJ2-1, is DGGITQSPKYLFRKEGQNVTLSCEQNLNHDAMYWYRQDPGQGLRLIYYSQIVNDFQKGDIAEGYSVSREKKESFPLTVTSAQKNPTAFYLCASSMLAFDNEQFFGPGTRLTVL.

This clone was found a few times. The rearrangement links TRBV18 to TRBJ2-7; a possible D gene is TRBD2 (6 bases). The CDR3 extends over 13 amino acids. The V and J ends lost 3 bases and 7 bases respectively, with 13 bases between them. CDR1 is KGHSH, CDR2 LQKENI, per germline. In nucleotides, the CDR3 is TGTGCCAGCTCACCCTACGGACTACGGGAGCAGTACTTC. Encoded protein: CASSPYGLREQYF.

The rearrangement uses TRBV7-9 and TRBJ2-3; 7 bases are a match to TRBD1. Germline CDR1 SEHNR, CDR2 FQNEAQ (reference sequence). Trimming cost V 1 base and J 4 bases; bases outside gene matches: 2. The CDR3 extends over 14 amino acids. The CDR3 loop is CASSLGQGADTQYF. DNA of the CDR3: TGTGCCAGCAGCTTAGGACAGGGCGCAGATACGCAGTATTTT.

This clone was counted a few times. The chain recombines TRBV23-1 with TRBJ1-5; 7 bases align to TRBD1. TRBV23-1 is classed as an ORF, of uncertain function. Losses at the gene ends were 0 bases for V and 3 bases for J; bases not matched to a gene: 2. The CDR3 loop spans 15 amino acids. The CDR3 DNA sequence: TGCGCCAGCAGTCAATCGGGGACAGACAATCAGCCCCAGCATTTT. Translating gives CASSQSGTDNQPQHF.

The CDR3 protein is CATSRDRATDTQYF. The CDR3 DNA reads as TGTGCCACCTCTAGAGACAGGGCGACAGATACGCAGTATTTT. The genes are TRBV15 and TRBJ2-3; 7 bases agree with TRBD1. Trimming removed 8 bases from V and 3 bases from J; junction bases left unmatched: 8. The CDR3 extends over 14 amino acids. The germline gives CDR1 LNHNV, CDR2 YYDKDF (reference sequence).

This clone was recorded a few times. V gene TRBV15 combines with J gene TRBJ1-5; the D gene is possibly TRBD1 (5 bases). Germline V gives CDR1 LNHNV, CDR2 YYDKDF (reference sequence). The CDR3 has 15 amino acids. Deletions cut 0 bases from V and 7 bases from J, with 13 bases between. The CDR3 is CATSRDRDFGQPQHF. In DNA, the CDR3 is TGTGCCACCAGCAGAGACCGGGACTTTGGGCAGCCCCAGCATTTT.

V usage is TRBV5-8 and J usage is TRBJ2-1; TRBD2 matches at 7 bases. This CDR3 is built from 13 residues. CDR1 and CDR2 from the germline V gene are SGHTS and YDEGEE. Trimming at V came to 2 bases and at J to 7 bases, leaving 3 bases not matched to a gene. CDR3 sequence: CASSFLGGNEQFF. The CDR3 nucleotides are TGTGCCAGCAGCTTCCTGGGGGGGAATGAGCAGTTCTTC.

The chain is built from TRBV10-3 and TRBJ1-1, with D possibly being TRBD1 (5 bases). Trimming removed 6 bases at V and 1 base at J, with 9 bases between. Germline CDR1 is ENHRY and CDR2 is SYGVKD. The CDR3 sequence is 13 residues long. This CDR3 reads CAIRDTGNTEAFF. CDR3 in DNA: TGTGCCATCAGGGATACAGGGAACACTGAAGCTTTCTTT.

This clone was seen only a few times. The chain carries TRBV4-3 and TRBJ2-7; D is perhaps TRBD2 (5 bases). Germline V gene sequence: CDR1 LGHNA, CDR2 YSLEER. Trimming pared 0 bases from V and 3 bases from J, leaving 12 bases between. CDR3 size: 15 residues. The CDR3 bases are TGCGCCAGCAGCCAAGATGAGCGGAACTACTACGAGCAGTACTTC. As protein: CASSQDERNYYEQYF.

This clone has more than one count but fewer than ten. This chain uses TRBV6-5 with TRBJ2-5; D gene unclear. This CDR3 is 14 amino acids long. Trimming took off 6 bases at V and 0 bases at J, with 11 bases between the two ends. Germline CDR1 reads MNHEY; CDR2 reads SVGAGI. CDR3 loop: CASSRTEYQETQYF. The CDR3 DNA follows: TGTGCCAGCAGCAGAACAGAGTACCAAGAGACCCAGTACTTC.

The chain has TRBV19 and TRBJ1-1, with 7 bases that match TRBD1. Trimming removed 11 bases from V and 0 bases from J; junction bases left unmatched: 6. In germline, CDR1 is LNHDA, CDR2 SQIVND (reference sequence). The CDR3 consists of 13 residues. The CDR3 loop is CAVKGQMNTEAFF. In nucleotides, the CDR3 is TGTGCCGTTAAGGGACAGATGAACACTGAAGCTTTCTTT.

This clone was seen more than once but under ten times. The chain joins TRBV28 to TRBJ1-2, with TRBD1 matching 7 bases. There are 15 residues in the CDR3. Germline-derived CDR1 and CDR2 are MDHEN and SYDVKM. J lost 6 bases, V lost 6 bases, and 13 bases had no gene match. The CDR3 is CASRPVDRSGNGYTF. The CDR3 DNA is TGTGCCAGCAGGCCCGTGGACAGGTCGGGGAATGGCTACACCTTC.

V usage is TRBV29-1 and J usage is TRBJ1-1; 8 bases agree with TRBD1. Germline CDR1 SQVTM, CDR2 ANQGSEA. The CDR3 is made up of 14 amino acids. Trimming at V came to 5 bases and at J to 1 base, leaving 6 bases not matched to a gene. This CDR3 reads CSVYGQGANTEAFF. CDR3 nucleotides: TGCAGCGTTTATGGACAGGGTGCGAACACTGAAGCTTTCTTT.

The genes are TRBV10-3 and TRBJ2-7; a possible D gene is TRBD1 (6 bases). Trimming cost V 10 bases and J 3 bases, with 13 bases left between them. This CDR3 spans 12 amino acids. CDR1 and CDR2 from the germline V gene are ENHRY and SYGVKD. The CDR3 spells CATSGTLYEQYF. As DNA, the CDR3 is TGTGCCACCTCCGGGACACTCTACGAGCAGTACTTC.

This clone was counted a few times. The V gene is TRBV5-1, the J gene TRBJ2-7; a possible D gene is TRBD1 (5 bases). V lost 3 bases, J lost 6 bases, and 16 bases lay in between. Germline CDR1 and CDR2: SGHRS and YFSETQ. The CDR3 is made up of 14 amino acids. The CDR3 reads CASSYRQGLSEQYF. The CDR3, as DNA: TGCGCCAGCAGCTATAGGCAGGGCTTATCCGAGCAGTACTTC.

This clone has only a few counts. The genes are TRBV7-9 and TRBJ1-1; 7 bases map to TRBD1. The CDR3 is made up of 13 amino acids. J was trimmed by 10 bases and V by 5 bases; bases with no gene match: 10. Per the germline V gene, CDR1 is SEHNR and CDR2 is FQNEAQ (reference sequence). The CDR3 DNA sequence: TGTGCCAGCAGCCCCCGACAGGGTTCGGGAGCTTTCTTT. This sequence encodes CASSPRQGSGAFF.

The V gene is TRBV6-4, the J gene TRBJ2-1; possible D gene TRBD2, 6 bases. V shed 0 bases and J shed 6 bases, with 9 bases lying between them. This CDR3 has 14 residues. In germline, CDR1 is MRHNA, CDR2 SNTAGT. This CDR3 reads CASSDSGTFNEQFF. Written as DNA, the CDR3 is TGTGCCAGCAGTGACTCCGGGACTTTCAATGAGCAGTTCTTC.

This chain links TRBV7-3 with TRBJ2-1; the D gene is possibly TRBD2 (6 bases). The CDR3 contains 15 residues. CDR1 is SGHTA, CDR2 FQGTGA, per germline. V was pared by 1 base and J by 2 bases, with 9 bases between. The CDR3 DNA reads TGTGCCAGCAGCTTAATAGGAGGGACCTACAATGAGCAGTTCTTC. It translates to CASSLIGGTYNEQFF.

The genes are TRBV2 and TRBJ2-1, with 14 bases aligning to TRBD2. The CDR3 loop spans 17 amino acids. Germline CDR1 is SNHLY and CDR2 is FYNNEI. V lost 9 bases, J lost 5 bases, and 12 bases stayed unmatched. CDR3 loop: CASWGTSGSRVHNEQFF. The CDR3 region has the DNA TGTGCCAGTTGGGGGACTAGCGGGAGCCGAGTACACAATGAGCAGTTCTTC.